This T cell receptor (beta chain) was captured by sequencing in a study of T cell clones after liver transplantation. Study-wide context: Post-transplant blood was tracked for graft-donor-reactive T cell clones identified in a pre-transplant mixed lymphocyte reaction. Blood was drawn pre-transplant, before withdrawal, and after full or failed withdrawal.

Points from the study as a whole: Conclusions were preliminary, with small, heterogeneous patient groups.

About this clone itself: As yet, its antigen is unknown.

Clones were read by immunoSEQ multiplex PCR, and TCRdb kept only the in-frame ones, dropping some. The sample holds under 55,000 clones, roughly 86% seen once. The sequencing here drew on CD4+ T cells from blood, taken 24 months after liver transplant. The TCR originated in a human patient who received a liver transplant. Among the T cells, some may be from the graft donor.

The chain's CDR3 is CASSLLGGLTSQQYF. CDR3 DNA: TGTGCCAGCAGTTTATTGGGGGGACTCACTTCTCAGCAGTACTTC. J is TRBJ2-7 and V is TRBV27; a weak D match, TRBD2 (6 bases). CDR1 is MNHEY and CDR2 is SMNVEV in the germline V gene (reference sequence). The CDR3 covers 15 residues. Trimming took off 1 base at V and 8 bases at J, with 18 bases between the two ends.